This T cell receptor (beta chain) emerged from a study of T-cell reconstitution after alpha-beta-depleted transplantation in children. V was trimmed by 0 bases and J by 7 bases, leaving 16 bases between them. The CDR3 runs 15 residues. The germline gives CDR1 DFQATT, CDR2 SNEGSKA (reference sequence). Using unique molecular identifiers, the investigators prepared the TCRbeta library. TCRdb re-analysed the PCR reads in MiXCR, keeping a single row per CDR3 protein. The data show about 610,000 distinct CDR3 sequences, 10% to 13% seen once. Many counts were recorded for this clonotype. The receptor was isolated from a human donor who donated a stem cell graft to a child with acute myeloid leukemia. The sequencing here drew on PBMCs from the stem cell graft donor, taken from the stem cell graft. V usage is TRBV20-1 and J usage is TRBJ2-1; the D gene is possibly TRBD2 (6 bases). The CDR3 coding sequence is TGCAGTGCTAGAGATCTTGCCGGGAGTTCTAATGAGCAGTTCTTC. Its protein is CSARDLAGSSNEQFF.